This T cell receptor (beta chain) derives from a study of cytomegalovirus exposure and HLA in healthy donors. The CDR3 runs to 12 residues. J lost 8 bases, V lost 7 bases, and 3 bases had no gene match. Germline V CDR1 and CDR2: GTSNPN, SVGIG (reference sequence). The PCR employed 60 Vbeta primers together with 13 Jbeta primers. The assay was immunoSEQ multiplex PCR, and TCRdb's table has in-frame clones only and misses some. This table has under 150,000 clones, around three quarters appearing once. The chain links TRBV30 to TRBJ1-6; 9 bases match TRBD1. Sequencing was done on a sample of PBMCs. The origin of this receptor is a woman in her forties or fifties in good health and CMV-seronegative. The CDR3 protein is CAYRTGDSPLHF. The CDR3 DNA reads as TGTGCCTATCGGACAGGGGATTCACCCCTCCACTTT. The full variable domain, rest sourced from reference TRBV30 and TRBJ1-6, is SQTIHQWPATLVQPVGSPLSLECTVEGTSNPNLYWYRQAAGRGLQLLFYSVGIGQISSEVPQNLSASRPQDRQFILSSKKLLLSDSGFYLCAYRTGDSPLHFGNGTRLTVT.